This TCR beta chain was sequenced during a study of T cell repertoires in cytomegalovirus infection (dated by TCRdb to between 2018 and 2021). At the level of the whole study: Because public TCR beta signatures pointed to carriage of CMV infection together with the matching HLA type, the HLA type of each donor mattered for the analysis.

This clonotype showed up just a few times. The antigen it binds to is not known. Within one base of it there is no much larger clone, and no base qualities were kept. The germline V and J ends show losses of 5 bases and 6 bases respectively, and no gene match explains 11 bases of the junction. CDR1 SEHNR and CDR2 FQNEAQ are derived from the germline V gene (reference sequence). Reading from cysteine to phenylalanine, the CDR3 counts 16 amino acids. Here the CDR3 DNA is all that survives: 48 bases in frame from base 1. Results the study describes overall, beyond this receptor: In both this cohort and an independent cohort of 300 to 450 donors, the cumulative frequency of public TCR beta family members distinguished carriers of CMV infection plus the relevant HLA type. The ex vivo response was dominated by HLA-C-restricted CMV-specific TCR beta clonotypes, which also provided the single most frequent clonotype in two of eight donors.

The sample was run on an Illumina HiSeq 1500. The public reads were run again by TCRdb, first through fastp at Q25 and then through MiXCR, and only productive beta chains were kept. Each CDR3 protein gets just one entry, which takes the most common genes and DNA from the rows behind it. Here the sample has 180,000 or so distinct CDR3 sequences; 17% occur a single time. Of the sample, under 30% is held by the ten largest clones. This receptor chain uses TRBV7-9 and TRBJ2-7, with 12 middle bases fitting TRBD1. The receptor's source is a human donor in good health (CMV status not recorded). Some clones in this sample may be carry-over from other donors' samples. The source material was CD8+ T cells from PBMCs. The CDR3: CASSPLGGTGGGEQYF. The nucleotide sequence is given as TGTGCCAGCAGCCCGCTGGGAGGGACAGGGGGCGGCGAGCAGTACTTC.